Presented here are 24 T cell receptor beta chains from one specimen sequenced in a study of shared clonotypes between healthy human individuals. Only CD45RO-negative cells positively selected for CCR7 counted as naive CD8 cells, so terminally differentiated effector memory CD45RA+ cells were excluded. TCRdb keeps only in-frame clones here, not all; method: immunoSEQ multiplex PCR. The sample lists more than 2 million clones, about 94% seen once, with roughly 1.1% in the top ten. Sequenced material: naive CD8+ T cells sorted from blood. These receptors were collected from a man between 18 and 29 years old in good health.

This clone has a single count. The chain carries TRBV7-9 and TRBJ2-1; TRBD2 might be the D (7 bases). V was trimmed by 3 bases and J by 5 bases, leaving 14 bases between them. The germline CDR1 and CDR2 sequences are SEHNR and FQNEAQ (reference sequence). The CDR3 contains 15 residues. CDR3 sequence: CASSLREGVNNEQFF. The CDR3 DNA sequence: TGTGCCAGCAGCTTGAGGGAGGGGGTAAACAATGAGCAGTTCTTC. The full variable domain, completed using reference TRBV7-9 and TRBJ2-1, is DTGVSQNPRHKITKRGQNVTFRCDPISEHNRLYWYRQTLGQGPEFLTYFQNEAQLEKSRLLSDRFSAERPKGSFSTLEIQRTEQGDSAMYLCASSLREGVNNEQFFGPGTRLTVL.

The genes are TRBV5-6 and TRBJ1-1; no clear D. Looked up from germline, CDR1 is SGHDT and CDR2 is YYEEEE. The V end was cut by 0 bases, the J end by 8 bases, with 14 bases between. The CDR3 covers 14 residues. The CDR3 region has the DNA TGTGCCAGCAGCTTGGCCGATGTAGTTACCGAAGCTTTCTTT. Translation: CASSLADVVTEAFF.

Notes on this clone: The same CDR3 is also encoded by other DNA sequences in this sample. J is TRBJ2-3 and V is TRBV28; 9 bases are a match to TRBD1. Germline V gene lookup returns CDR1 MDHEN and CDR2 SYDVKM. Germline trimming cut 3 bases from V and 0 bases from J; bases unmatched to any gene: 1. The CDR3 has 15 residues. The CDR3 protein is CASSFGQGSTDTQYF. DNA for the CDR3: TGTGCCAGCAGTTTCGGACAGGGGAGCACAGATACGCAGTATTTT.

A single count supports this clone. CDR3 sequence: CASTLGGGTDTQYF. CDR3 DNA: TGTGCCAGCACCCTGGGGGGGGGAACAGATACGCAGTATTTT. The J gene is TRBJ2-3, the V gene TRBV27, with TRBD2 matching over 7 bases. Losses at the gene ends were 7 bases for V and 3 bases for J; bases not matched to a gene: 7. Germline V lookup: CDR1 MNHEY, CDR2 SMNVEV (reference sequence). The CDR3 extends over 14 amino acids.

The gene calls are TRBV6-5 and TRBJ2-1; the match to TRBD2 covers 15 bases. The CDR3 length is 16 residues. CDR1 and CDR2 from the germline V gene are MNHEY and SVGAGI. Trimming took 3 bases from V and 6 from J; bases not matched to a gene: 3. CDR3 sequence: CASSYGLAGGLNEQFF. The CDR3 DNA follows: TGTGCCAGCAGTTATGGACTAGCGGGGGGGCTCAATGAGCAGTTCTTC.

This clone was detected only once. This rearrangement joins TRBV9 to TRBJ1-1; the match to TRBD1 covers 7 bases. Germline V gene lookup returns CDR1 SGDLS and CDR2 YYNGEE. The V segment lost 4 bases and the J segment 10 bases; nucleotides outside the gene matches: 13. The CDR3 runs 14 residues. The chain's CDR3 is CASSPGGSGGGAFF. For the CDR3, the DNA is TGTGCCAGCAGCCCAGGGGGATCCGGCGGAGGAGCTTTCTTT.

V gene TRBV2 combines with J gene TRBJ2-7, with D possibly called TRBD1 or TRBD2 (5 bases each). CDR3 length: 14 residues. V lost 7 bases, J lost 1 base, and 14 bases lay in between. Germline assignment: CDR1 SNHLY and CDR2 FYNNEI. CDR3 sequence reads: CASKDRDGSYEQYF. The CDR3 DNA sequence: TGTGCCAGCAAGGACCGGGACGGGTCCTACGAGCAGTACTTC.

This clone was observed once. The V gene is TRBV6-5, the J gene TRBJ2-3, with a possible D match to TRBD1 (6 bases). Germline V gene lookup returns CDR1 MNHEY and CDR2 SVGAGI. Trimming took 6 bases from V and 5 from J, leaving 12 bases between them. The CDR3 is 13 amino acids. The CDR3 coding sequence is TGTGCCAGCAGCCGAGAACAGGGAGATACGCAGTATTTT. Its protein is CASSREQGDTQYF.

As regards this clone: Additional DNA sequences in this sample encode the identical CDR3. The gene calls are TRBV4-1 and TRBJ1-1; D gene uncertain. CDR3 length equals 11 residues. Germline V gene lookup returns CDR1 MGHRA and CDR2 YSYEKL. V dropped 4 bases and J dropped 0 bases, with 0 bases sitting between them. In nucleotides, the CDR3 is TGCGCCAGCAGCCTGAACACTGAAGCTTTCTTT. It codes for CASSLNTEAFF.

This clone appeared once. The V and J genes are TRBV5-4 and TRBJ2-3, with 10 bases identical to TRBD1. J lost 6 bases, V lost 4 bases, and 8 bases had no gene match. The germline V gene has CDR1 SGHNT and CDR2 YYREEE (reference sequence). This CDR3 spans 15 amino acids. The CDR3 nucleotides read TGTGCCAGCAGCCCACGGACAGGGGGTTGGGATACGCAGTATTTT. Translating it yields CASSPRTGGWDTQYF.

V and J are TRBV15 and TRBJ2-3, with D perhaps matching TRBD1 or TRBD2 (5 bases each). The germline V gene encodes CDR1 LNHNV and CDR2 YYDKDF (reference sequence). V lost 2 bases and J 1 base, leaving 19 bases between the germline ends. This CDR3 is 18 amino acids long. The CDR3 DNA reads as TGTGCCACCAGCAGATCGTCCACGACCGGGGCCCGCACAGATACGCAGTATTTT. Encoded protein: CATSRSSTTGARTDTQYF. Looking up the rest from reference TRBV15 and TRBJ2-3 gives the full variable domain: DAMVIQNPRYQVTQFGKPVTLSCSQTLNHNVMYWYQQKSSQAPKLLFHYYDKDFNNEADTPDNFQSRRPNTSFCFLDIRSPGLGDTAMYLCATSRSSTTGARTDTQYFGPGTRLTVL.

The V call is TRBV13, the J call TRBJ2-1; TRBD2 matches at 8 bases. This CDR3 has 16 residues. The germline V gene has CDR1 PRHDT and CDR2 FYEKMQ (reference sequence). V lost 5 bases and J lost 9; bases outside the gene matches: 15. CDR3 in amino acids: CASSPVTGGRAAEQFF. In nucleotides, the CDR3 is TGTGCCAGCAGCCCTGTTACGGGAGGGAGGGCGGCTGAGCAGTTCTTC.

V gene TRBV6-1 combines with J gene TRBJ2-5; 7 bases fit TRBD2. This CDR3 has 13 amino acids. The germline CDR1 and CDR2 sequences are MNHNS and SASEGT. Germline trimming cut 8 bases from V and 3 bases from J; bases unmatched to any gene: 6. CDR3: CASSSGLEETQYF. CDR3 nucleotides: TGTGCCAGCTCTAGCGGACTGGAAGAGACCCAGTACTTC.

CDR3 coding DNA: TGTGCCAGTAGTACCAGGCCTCGCGACACCGGGGAGCTGTTTTTT. This codes for CASSTRPRDTGELFF. This chain connects TRBV19 to TRBJ2-2; unclear D gene. V lost 4 bases, J lost 3 bases, and 12 bases lay in between. CDR1 and CDR2 from the germline V gene are LNHDA and SQIVND (reference sequence). This CDR3 is 15 amino acids long.

Comments on this clone: The junction shows a germline mismatch at one end, possibly a read error. This chain connects TRBV4-3 to TRBJ2-5; maybe TRBD1 (5 bases). Germline lookup yields CDR1 LGHNA and CDR2 YSLEER. The CDR3 covers 18 residues. For the CDR3, the DNA is TGCGCCAGCAGCGAAGAAAAGGGGCGGAGTCTCTACCAAGAGACCCAGTACTTC. Protein product: CASSEEKGRSLYQETQYF.

This chain uses TRBV2 with TRBJ2-5; 11 positions match TRBD2. Per germline, CDR1 SNHLY and CDR2 FYNNEI. This CDR3 spans 15 amino acids. V was clipped by 6 bases and J by 1 base; unmatched bases: 4. The DNA for the CDR3 is TGTGCCAGCAGAAGACTAGCGGGGAGCCAAGAGACCCAGTACTTC. Translated: CASRRLAGSQETQYF.

Only one count was recorded for this clone. The V call is TRBV27, the J call TRBJ2-1; TRBD2 is a possible D gene (6 bases). CDR1 is MNHEY, CDR2 SMNVEV, per germline (reference sequence). This CDR3 contains 15 residues. V was shortened by 5 bases and J by 1 base, with 12 bases between the two germline ends. The CDR3 reads CASSPVAGSYNEQFF. CDR3 nucleotides: TGTGCCAGCAGTCCTGTTGCGGGGTCCTACAATGAGCAGTTCTTC.

This chain links TRBV13 with TRBJ2-1; possibly TRBD1 or TRBD2 for D (5 bases each). Germline V lookup: CDR1 PRHDT, CDR2 FYEKMQ (reference sequence). CDR3 length: 14 amino acids. Trimming cost V 6 bases and J 4 bases, with 13 bases left between them. CDR3 DNA: TGTGCCAGCAGAACCGGGACCACTTACAATGAGCAGTTCTTC. It yields the protein CASRTGTTYNEQFF.

The chain couples TRBV13 to TRBJ2-2; the match to TRBD2 covers 10 bases. The CDR3 totals 15 residues. The J segment lost 5 bases and the V segment lost 9 bases, leaving 9 bases of the junction unmatched. CDR1 PRHDT and CDR2 FYEKMQ come from the germline V gene (reference sequence). In DNA form, the CDR3 reads TGTGCCAGTCGAATGCTAGCGGGGGCAACCGGGGAGCTGTTTTTT. Its protein is CASRMLAGATGELFF.

Comments on this clone: Other DNA sequences from this sample encode an identical CDR3 as well. This rearrangement joins TRBV4-1 to TRBJ1-3, with a possible D match to TRBD1 (5 bases). V was trimmed by 1 base and J by 2 bases, leaving 9 bases between them. The CDR3 consists of 15 residues. Germline values: CDR1 MGHRA, CDR2 YSYEKL. The CDR3 here is CASSQVGGAGNTIYF. The CDR3 coding sequence is TGCGCCAGCAGCCAAGTGGGGGGTGCTGGAAACACCATATATTTT.

The rearrangement links TRBV30 to TRBJ1-1; weak D call: TRBD1 (5 bases). Germline V gives CDR1 GTSNPN, CDR2 SVGIG (reference sequence). The V and J ends lost 0 bases and 3 bases respectively, with 8 bases between them. This CDR3 has 13 residues. CDR3 in amino acids: CAWSVRRDTEAFF. The CDR3 DNA reads TGTGCCTGGAGTGTACGCAGGGACACTGAAGCTTTCTTT. The variable domain in full, completed from reference TRBV30 and TRBJ1-1, reads SQTIHQWPATLVQPVGSPLSLECTVEGTSNPNLYWYRQAAGRGLQLLFYSVGIGQISSEVPQNLSASRPQDRQFILSSKKLLLSDSGFYLCAWSVRRDTEAFFGQGTRLTVV.

The chain employs TRBV25-1 and TRBJ2-5; D not certain. V was cut by 3 bases and J by 5 bases, with 19 bases left in between. This CDR3 has 16 residues. Germline loops: CDR1 MGHDK, CDR2 SYGVNS. As DNA, the CDR3 is TGTGCCAGCAGTGACCTCGCACAGACCGACGGGGAGACCCAGTACTTC. It encodes CASSDLAQTDGETQYF.

The V gene is TRBV27, the J gene TRBJ2-1; 7 bases map to TRBD1. Germline V CDR1 and CDR2: MNHEY, SMNVEV (reference sequence). CDR3 length: 14 residues. Germline trimming cut 0 bases from V and 8 bases from J; bases unmatched to any gene: 4. CDR3 residues: CASSLSTGTDEQFF. For the CDR3, the DNA is TGTGCCAGCAGTTTATCAACCGGGACAGATGAGCAGTTCTTC.

The V and J genes are TRBV9 and TRBJ2-3; D remains unclear. The CDR3 is 16 residues long. CDR1 SGDLS and CDR2 YYNGEE come from the germline V gene. Trimming took off 0 bases at V and 1 base at J, with 12 bases between the two ends. CDR3 bases: TGTGCCAGCAGCGTAGTCGAGGCGCTAGGCACAGATACGCAGTATTTT. Protein: CASSVVEALGTDTQYF.